This T cell receptor (beta chain) was recovered during a study of patients and donors after allogeneic stem cell transplantation. TCRdb re-called the RT-PCR reads through MiXCR, storing one row per CDR3 protein. The sample holds about a million distinct CDR3 sequences; approximately 18% are singletons and the top ten take about 6%. Germline values: CDR1 SGDLS, CDR2 YYNGEE. Losses at the gene ends were 2 bases for V and 0 bases for J; bases not matched to a gene: 8. The CDR3 runs 18 residues. The V gene is TRBV9, the J gene TRBJ1-4, with 9 bases that match TRBD1. The sequence was collected from a human donor who was either an allogeneic HSCT recipient or a stem cell or donor lymphocyte infusion donor (not recorded which). It is not recorded whose cells these are; they may come from a transplant donor. The sample consisted of blood, either unsorted or a sorted T cell fraction (not recorded which). The CDR3 protein is CASSVTGGGFATNEKLFF. CDR3 nucleotide sequence: TGTGCCAGCAGCGTGACAGGGGGAGGATTTGCAACTAATGAAAAACTGTTTTTT.